These 3 T cell receptor beta chains share one sample of origin, sequenced in a study of blood T cell repertoires in COVID-19. Clones were sequenced by immunoSEQ multiplex PCR, and TCRdb holds only the in-frame ones, with some missing. The table lists about 250,000 clones, about nine tenths of them singletons, with around 0.86% in the top ten. The specimen was peripheral blood. The receptors were sampled from a man aged 25-40 years with COVID-19, enrolled during active disease.

This sequence joins TRBV5-4 and TRBJ2-4, with 7 nucleotides matching TRBD1. Germline V gene lookup returns CDR1 SGHNT and CDR2 YYREEE (reference sequence). V shed 4 bases and J 1 base; nucleotides not matched to a gene: 5. The CDR3 covers 15 residues. The CDR3 sequence is CASSPVQGAKNIQYF. DNA for the CDR3: TGTGCCAGCAGCCCCGTACAGGGGGCCAAAAACATTCAGTACTTC.

This clone was recorded only once. This chain connects TRBV30 to TRBJ2-5, with TRBD2 matching 7 bases. Per germline, CDR1 GTSNPN and CDR2 SVGIG (reference sequence). Unmatched junction bases numbered 9, after V lost 0 bases and J lost 2 bases. The CDR3 sequence is 16 residues long. CDR3 loop: CAWSVLAGEEQETQYF. DNA of the CDR3: TGTGCCTGGAGTGTTTTGGCGGGGGAGGAACAAGAGACCCAGTACTTC.

This sequence joins TRBV12-3 or TRBV12-4 and TRBJ2-1, with D possibly being TRBD1 (5 bases). V was pared by 3 bases and J by 9 bases, with 9 bases between. This CDR3 region has 12 residues. The CDR3 reads CASSLGRTEQFF. CDR3 in DNA: TGTGCCAGCAGTTTGGGGCGTACTGAGCAGTTCTTC.